The 26 T cell receptor beta chains reported below all come from one sample, sequenced in a study of control samples from healthy donors and cancer patients. The method was immunoSEQ multiplex PCR; TCRdb's version includes in-frame clones alone and lacks a portion of them. The sample holds approximately 140,000 clones, 88% seen once. Sequencing was done on a sample of blood. Every receptor here comes from a woman in her twenties or thirties in good health.

The chain recombines TRBV4-2 with TRBJ1-3; D possibly corresponds to TRBD1 (5 bases). The CDR3 has 17 residues. Germline V lookup: CDR1 LGHNA, CDR2 YNFKEQ. The V gene lost 0 bases and the J gene lost 3 bases, with 15 bases spanning the gap. The CDR3 nucleotides are TGTGCCAGCAGCCAAGATCTGCCGGGGCTGAGTGGAAACACCATATATTTT. It translates to CASSQDLPGLSGNTIYF.

The chain uses TRBV19 and TRBJ2-7; 7 bases align to TRBD1. Germline loops: CDR1 LNHDA, CDR2 SQIVND (reference sequence). This CDR3 spans 12 amino acids. V was pared by 4 bases and J by 3 bases, with 0 bases of the junction left unmatched. CDR3 region: CASSTGGYEQYF. Written as DNA, the CDR3 is TGTGCCAGTAGTACAGGGGGCTACGAGCAGTACTTC.

The chain couples TRBV27 to TRBJ2-2, with 11 bases that match TRBD1. This CDR3 has 16 residues. Germline CDR1 and CDR2: MNHEY and SMNVEV (reference sequence). After removal of 8 bases from V and 4 bases from J, the junction contained 9 bases not matched to a gene. The DNA of the CDR3 is TGTGCCAGCGGTTCCGGGACAGGGGGACGCACCGGGGAGCTGTTTTTT. Its translation: CASGSGTGGRTGELFF.

This rearrangement joins TRBV10-3 to TRBJ2-2, with 8 nucleotides matching TRBD1. The germline CDR1 and CDR2 sequences are ENHRY and SYGVKD. The CDR3 runs 14 residues. Unmatched junction bases numbered 1, after V lost 6 bases and J lost 1 base. CDR3 amino acids: CAIRGTGNTGELFF. The CDR3 bases are TGTGCCATCAGGGGGACAGGGAACACCGGGGAGCTGTTTTTT.

J is TRBJ1-6 and V is TRBV6-5; no firm D call. The CDR3 runs 15 residues. Deletions cut 7 bases from V and 10 bases from J, with 20 bases between. CDR1 is MNHEY and CDR2 is SVGAGI in the germline V gene. The CDR3 bases are TGTGCCAGCACCCAGGAAAAGGGAATTCGGTCACCCCTCCACTTT. Translating it yields CASTQEKGIRSPLHF.

The V call is TRBV20-1, the J call TRBJ2-1; 8 nucleotides line up with TRBD2. The CDR3 consists of 16 residues. Germline values: CDR1 DFQATT, CDR2 SNEGSKA (reference sequence). The V segment lost 3 bases and the J segment 3 bases; nucleotides outside the gene matches: 10. CDR3 nucleotides: TGCAGTGCTAGTATCGGACTAGCACTCGGCTACAATGAGCAGTTCTTC. This encodes CSASIGLALGYNEQFF.

The gene calls are TRBV27 and TRBJ2-7; D not resolved. Germline V lookup: CDR1 MNHEY, CDR2 SMNVEV (reference sequence). The CDR3 runs 9 residues. For the CDR3, the DNA is TGTGCGGCAAAGTACGAGCAGTACTTC. Amino acid sequence: CAAKYEQYF.

This chain connects TRBV19 to TRBJ1-1, with 10 nucleotides matching TRBD1. CDR1 LNHDA and CDR2 SQIVND come from the germline V gene (reference sequence). The CDR3 covers 14 residues. V lost 4 bases to trimming and J lost 5 bases; unmatched junction nucleotides: 4. The CDR3 sequence is CASSRGQGGTEAFF. CDR3 sequence (DNA): TGTGCCAGTAGTAGAGGACAGGGGGGAACTGAAGCTTTCTTT.

The chain couples TRBV18 to TRBJ2-5, with TRBD2 matching over 10 bases. The germline V gene has CDR1 KGHSH and CDR2 LQKENI. The CDR3 spans 16 residues. The J segment lost 1 base and the V segment lost 4 bases, leaving 6 bases of the junction unmatched. The CDR3 region has the DNA TGTGCCAGCTCACGACGGACTAGCGGAGCCCAAGAGACCCAGTACTTC. Amino acid sequence: CASSRRTSGAQETQYF.

The gene calls are TRBV30 and TRBJ1-2; 10 bases agree with TRBD1. Germline loops: CDR1 GTSNPN, CDR2 SVGIG (reference sequence). The trim removed 4 bases at V and 2 bases at J, leaving 4 bases unmatched. The CDR3 loop spans 14 amino acids. This CDR3 is CAWTTGGSNYGYTF. The CDR3 bases are TGTGCCTGGACGACAGGGGGCTCCAACTATGGCTACACCTTC.

V gene TRBV28 combines with J gene TRBJ2-7, with 9 bases that match TRBD1. V was clipped by 2 bases and J by 5 bases; unmatched bases: 4. Germline V gives CDR1 MDHEN, CDR2 SYDVKM. The CDR3 totals 14 residues. The CDR3 coding sequence is TGTGCCAGCAGTTTAGCCGGGACAGGGAACGAGCAGTACTTC. It specifies CASSLAGTGNEQYF.

The chain uses TRBV2 and TRBJ2-1, with 11 nucleotides matching TRBD1. V lost 4 bases, J lost 8 bases, and 7 bases stayed unmatched. There are 15 residues in the CDR3. The germline gives CDR1 SNHLY, CDR2 FYNNEI. This CDR3 reads CASSVQGQGADEQFF. The CDR3, as DNA: TGTGCCAGCAGTGTCCAAGGACAGGGGGCCGATGAGCAGTTCTTC.

This clone has more than one count but fewer than ten. V and J are TRBV6-5 and TRBJ1-1; weak D call: TRBD1 (6 bases). The CDR3 is 15 residues long. Between the trimmed V and J ends, which lost 7 bases and 1 base, there was a span of 16 bases. Germline loops: CDR1 MNHEY, CDR2 SVGAGI. In nucleotides, the CDR3 is TGTGCCAGCACCCACTGGGGGGGCGAGAACACTGAAGCTTTCTTT. Translating gives CASTHWGGENTEAFF.

The chain links TRBV14 to TRBJ2-3; TRBD2 might be the D (5 bases). CDR1 and CDR2 (germline): SGHDN, FVKESK. V dropped 0 bases and J dropped 3 bases, with 13 bases sitting between them. The CDR3 sequence is 16 residues long. The DNA of the CDR3 is TGTGCCAGCAGCCAAGATTCCGGGGTAGGGACAGATACGCAGTATTTT. It translates to CASSQDSGVGTDTQYF.

The chain has TRBV2 and TRBJ2-3; D remains ambiguous. V was clipped by 1 base and J by 2 bases, with 4 bases between them. Germline values: CDR1 SNHLY, CDR2 FYNNEI. The CDR3 covers 13 residues. The CDR3: CASSEVYTDTQYF. The CDR3 nucleotides read TGTGCCAGCAGTGAAGTCTACACAGATACGCAGTATTTT. Combining the CDR3 with reference TRBV2 and TRBJ2-3 gives the whole variable domain EPEVTQTPSHQVTQMGQEVILRCVPISNHLYFYWYRQILGQKVEFLVSFYNNEISEKSEIFDDQFSVERPDGSNFTLKIRSTKLEDSAMYFCASSEVYTDTQYFGPGTRLTVL.

This chain uses TRBV18 with TRBJ1-2; possibly TRBD1 for D (5 bases). There are 13 residues in the CDR3. The germline V and J ends were trimmed by 2 bases and 5 bases, with 9 bases remaining between them. The germline CDR1 and CDR2 sequences are KGHSH and LQKENI. The CDR3, as DNA: TGTGCCAGCTCACCAACTGGGGCATATGGCTACACCTTC. This encodes CASSPTGAYGYTF.

The DNA of the CDR3 is TGTGCCAGCACGGGACTAGCGGGAGGATTGGATACGCAGTATTTT. It is translated as CASTGLAGGLDTQYF. The V and J genes are TRBV28 and TRBJ2-3; 15 bases line up with TRBD2. The germline V gene encodes CDR1 MDHEN and CDR2 SYDVKM. The CDR3 length is 15 residues. After removal of 7 bases from V and 6 bases from J, the junction contained 5 bases not matched to a gene.

This chain connects TRBV4-1 to TRBJ2-7, with 12 positions matching TRBD2. In germline, CDR1 is MGHRA, CDR2 YSYEKL. The CDR3 is 16 residues long. The J segment lost 3 bases and the V segment lost 2 bases, leaving 5 bases of the junction unmatched. This chain's CDR3 is CASSQTTSGRIYEQYF. The CDR3 nucleotides read TGCGCCAGCAGCCAAACGACTAGCGGGAGAATCTACGAGCAGTACTTC.

This clone has a single count. The CDR3 protein is CASSFPPFEATNEKLFF. DNA of the CDR3: TGTGCCAGCAGCTTCCCCCCCTTCGAGGCAACTAATGAAAAACTGTTTTTT. The genes are TRBV11-2 and TRBJ1-4; D gene unclear. V was pared by 3 bases and J by 0 bases, with 14 bases between. Germline CDR1 and CDR2: SGHAT and FQNNGV. This CDR3 has 17 residues.

The genes are TRBV27 and TRBJ1-2; unclear D gene. Looked up from germline, CDR1 is MNHEY and CDR2 is SMNVEV (reference sequence). The V end was cut by 0 bases, the J end by 5 bases, with 19 bases between. There are 17 residues in the CDR3. The CDR3, as DNA: TGTGCCAGCAGTTTATCTAAGGCAGCCTGGACTTCATATGGCTACACCTTC. Amino acid sequence: CASSLSKAAWTSYGYTF.

The chain uses TRBV28 and TRBJ1-4; maybe TRBD1 (5 bases). Looked up from germline, CDR1 is MDHEN and CDR2 is SYDVKM. This CDR3 region has 12 residues. The CDR3 here is CATGTGNEKLFF. The CDR3 nucleotides read TGTGCGACCGGGACTGGTAATGAAAAACTGTTTTTT.

V gene TRBV7-9 combines with J gene TRBJ1-4, with unresolved D. Germline V gene sequence: CDR1 SEHNR, CDR2 FQNEAQ (reference sequence). This CDR3 is 11 amino acids long. V dropped 4 bases and J dropped 5 bases, with 2 bases sitting between them. For the CDR3, the DNA is TGTGCCAGCAGCTGGAATGAAAAACTGTTTTTT. Its protein is CASSWNEKLFF.

As DNA, the CDR3 is TGTGCCAGCCAAGGTGCCTACTCTAGCACAGATACGCAGTATTTT. Translated: CASQGAYSSTDTQYF. V is TRBV2 and J is TRBJ2-3; D ambiguous. The CDR3 covers 15 residues. Trimming left V 8 bases short and J 0 bases short, with 15 bases between. The germline CDR1 and CDR2 sequences are SNHLY and FYNNEI.

This clone has just one count. This chain connects TRBV5-4 to TRBJ2-7; D is unresolved. V dropped 0 bases and J dropped 6 bases, with 4 bases sitting between them. This CDR3 spans 11 amino acids. Germline V gives CDR1 SGHNT, CDR2 YYREEE (reference sequence). The CDR3 nucleotides read TGTGCCAGCAGCTTGGGGCTCGAGCAGTACTTC. This translates into CASSLGLEQYF.

This clone showed up just once. J is TRBJ2-5 and V is TRBV10-3; no reliable D call. V was shortened by 2 bases and J by 5 bases, with 6 bases between the two germline ends. CDR1 and CDR2 (germline): ENHRY, SYGVKD. This CDR3 comprises 12 residues. Here the CDR3 DNA reads TGTGCCATCAGTGAGGGGGATGAGACCCAGTACTTC. Encoded protein: CAISEGDETQYF.

This rearrangement joins TRBV19 to TRBJ1-6, with TRBD1 matching over 9 bases. The CDR3 runs 16 residues. Per the germline V gene, CDR1 is LNHDA and CDR2 is SQIVND (reference sequence). With V trimmed by 5 bases and J by 7 bases, 9 bases remained unmatched. CDR3 region: CASSLQGGQGNSPLHF. CDR3 DNA: TGTGCCAGTAGTCTCCAGGGCGGACAGGGGAATTCACCCCTCCACTTT.